This passage covers 2 T cell receptor beta chains from one sample sequenced in a study of brain T cells in children with intractable seizures. The repertoire was sequenced with immunoSEQ multiplex PCR; TCRdb's copy has only in-frame clones and lacks some. The profile shows 75,000 to 80,000 clones, about 92% of them singletons. The sample consisted of peripheral blood, taken at surgery. These receptor sequences come from a boy younger than two with tuberous sclerosis and intractable seizures.

The chain carries TRBV11-3 and TRBJ1-1; maybe TRBD1 (5 bases). The V end was cut by 5 bases, the J end by 3 bases, with 10 bases between. The CDR3 length is 13 residues. The germline gives CDR1 SGHNT, CDR2 YENEEA. This CDR3 is CASSPGGDTEAFF. The CDR3 coding sequence is TGTGCCAGCAGCCCGGGGGGGGACACTGAAGCTTTCTTT.

This chain uses TRBV28 with TRBJ1-4; D unclear. CDR1 and CDR2 from the germline V gene are MDHEN and SYDVKM. V was pared by 6 bases and J by 1 base, with 15 bases between. The CDR3 covers 16 residues. The CDR3 spells CASRLYGSGTNEKLFF. The CDR3 bases are TGTGCCAGCAGGCTCTATGGGTCTGGAACTAATGAAAAACTGTTTTTT.